The clone carrying this T cell receptor (beta chain) was seen a handful of times. Per the authors' pipeline: After removing out-of-frame reads, under 2.5 million distinct TCRbeta sequences remained. Assay: immunoSEQ multiplex PCR; the TCRdb copy retains only in-frame clones and omits some. V and J calls and clone size are as listed in that table; D and trimming were resolved from the DNA. The sample shows over 60,000 clones, 60% to 80% of them seen only once. The data are from a study of memory CD4+ T cells and cytomegalovirus serostatus. Across the whole study: Healthy Belgian adult donors included roughly ten CMV-positive and some 24 CMV-negative people.

The sort gate was single viable CD3+CD4+CD8-CD45RO+ cells for memory CD4+ T cells. CD4+ T cells were isolated by positive magnetic selection. With 3 bases removed from V and 3 bases from J, the gap between germline ends came to 10 bases. The germline CDR1 and CDR2 sequences are LNHDA and SQIVND (reference sequence). The CDR3 has 14 amino acids. Sequenced: memory CD4+ T cells from blood. The sequence came from an adult in good health and CMV-seronegative. The chain joins TRBV19 to TRBJ2-3; tentatively, D is TRBD1 or TRBD2 (5 bases each). CDR3: CASSIRWGTDTQYF. In nucleotides, the CDR3 is TGTGCCAGTAGTATTCGCTGGGGGACAGATACGCAGTATTTT.